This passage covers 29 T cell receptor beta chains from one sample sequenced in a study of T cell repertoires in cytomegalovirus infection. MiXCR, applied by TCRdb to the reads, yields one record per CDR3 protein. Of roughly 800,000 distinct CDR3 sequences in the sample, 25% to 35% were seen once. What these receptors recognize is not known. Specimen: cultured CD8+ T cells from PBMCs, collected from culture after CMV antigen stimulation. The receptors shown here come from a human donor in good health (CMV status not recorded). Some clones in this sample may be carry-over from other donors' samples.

In DNA, the CDR3 is TGCGCCAGCAGCCCTAGGCTACAGTCTACCTATGGCTACACCTTC. Its protein product is CASSPRLQSTYGYTF. The rearrangement uses TRBV4-1 and TRBJ1-2; no firm D call. This CDR3 is 15 amino acids long. Trimming removed 4 bases from V and 4 bases from J, with 16 bases in between. Germline CDR1 MGHRA, CDR2 YSYEKL.

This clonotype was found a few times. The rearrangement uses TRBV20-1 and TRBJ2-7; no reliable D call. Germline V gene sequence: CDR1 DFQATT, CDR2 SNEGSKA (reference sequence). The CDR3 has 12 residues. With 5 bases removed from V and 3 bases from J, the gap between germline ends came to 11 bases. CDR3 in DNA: TGCAGTGCTTCCTCTGGCGGCTACGAGCAGTACGTC. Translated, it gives CSASSGGYEQYV.

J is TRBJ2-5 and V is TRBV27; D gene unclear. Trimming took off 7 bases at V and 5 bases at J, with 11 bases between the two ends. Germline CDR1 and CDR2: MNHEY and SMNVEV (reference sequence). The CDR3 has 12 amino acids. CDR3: CASKSRAETQYF. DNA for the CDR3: TGTGCCAGCAAGTCAAGGGCGGAGACCCAGTACTTC.

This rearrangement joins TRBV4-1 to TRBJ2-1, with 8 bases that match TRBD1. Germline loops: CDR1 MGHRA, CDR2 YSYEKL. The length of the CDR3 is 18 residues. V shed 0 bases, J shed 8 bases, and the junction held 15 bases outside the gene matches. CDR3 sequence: CASSQEIRDRPTMYEQFF. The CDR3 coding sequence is TGCGCCAGCAGCCAAGAAATTCGGGACAGGCCTACAATGTATGAGCAGTTCTTC.

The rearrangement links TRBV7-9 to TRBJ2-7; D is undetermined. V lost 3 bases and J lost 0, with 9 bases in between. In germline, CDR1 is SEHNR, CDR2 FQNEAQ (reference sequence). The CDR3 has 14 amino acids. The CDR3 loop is CASSLIGPSYEQYF. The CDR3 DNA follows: TGTGCCAGCAGCTTGATAGGGCCCTCCTACGAGCAGTACTTC.

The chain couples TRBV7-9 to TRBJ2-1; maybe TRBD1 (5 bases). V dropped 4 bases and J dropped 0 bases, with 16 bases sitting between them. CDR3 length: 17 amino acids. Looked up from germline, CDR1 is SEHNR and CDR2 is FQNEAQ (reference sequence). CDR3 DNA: TGTGCCAGCAGCTCCCCTACGACAGTCAGCTCCTACAATGAGCAGTTCTTC. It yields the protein CASSSPTTVSSYNEQFF.

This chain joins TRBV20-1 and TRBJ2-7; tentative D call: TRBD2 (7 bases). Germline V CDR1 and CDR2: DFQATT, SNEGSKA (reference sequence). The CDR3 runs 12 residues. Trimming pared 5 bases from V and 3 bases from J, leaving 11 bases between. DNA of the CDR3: TGCAGTGCTTGGGAGGGGGGCTACGAGCAGTACTTC. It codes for CSAWEGGYEQYF.

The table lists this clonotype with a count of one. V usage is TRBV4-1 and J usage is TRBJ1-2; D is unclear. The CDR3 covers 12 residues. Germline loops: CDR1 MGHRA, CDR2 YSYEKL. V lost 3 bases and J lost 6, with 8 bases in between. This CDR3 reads CASSQTDNGYTF. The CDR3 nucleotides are TGCGCCAGCAGCCAGACGGATAATGGCTACACCTTC.

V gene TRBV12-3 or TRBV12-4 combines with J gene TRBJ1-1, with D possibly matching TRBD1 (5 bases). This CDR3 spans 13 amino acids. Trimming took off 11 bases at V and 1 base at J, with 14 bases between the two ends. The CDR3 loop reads CACGGETNTEAFF. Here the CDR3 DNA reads TGTGCCTGCGGGGGAGAAACGAACACTGAAGCTTTCTTT.

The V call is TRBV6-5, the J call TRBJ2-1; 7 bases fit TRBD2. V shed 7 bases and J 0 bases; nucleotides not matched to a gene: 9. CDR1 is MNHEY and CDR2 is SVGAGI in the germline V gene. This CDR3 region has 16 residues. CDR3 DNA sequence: TGTGCCAGCATACCTCAGCGGGGAAGCTCCTACAATGAGCAGTTCTTC. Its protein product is CASIPQRGSSYNEQFF.

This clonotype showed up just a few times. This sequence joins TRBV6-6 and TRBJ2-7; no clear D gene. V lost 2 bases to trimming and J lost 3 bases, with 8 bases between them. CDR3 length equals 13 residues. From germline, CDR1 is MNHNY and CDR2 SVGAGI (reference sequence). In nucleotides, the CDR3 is TGTGCCAGCAGTTACGACGCCAACTACGAGCAGTACGTC. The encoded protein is CASSYDANYEQYV.

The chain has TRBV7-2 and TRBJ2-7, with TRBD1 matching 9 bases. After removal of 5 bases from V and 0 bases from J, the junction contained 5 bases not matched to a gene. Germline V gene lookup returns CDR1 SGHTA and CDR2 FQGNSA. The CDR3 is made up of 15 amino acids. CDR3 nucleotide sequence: TGTGCCAGCAGCCAAAGACAGGGGGGCTCCTACGAGCAGTACGTC. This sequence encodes CASSQRQGGSYEQYV.

The CDR3 region is CASSVLELPNEKLFF. Here the CDR3 DNA reads TGTGCCAGCAGCGTACTAGAGCTACCTAATGAAAAACTGTTTTTT. The V call is TRBV9, the J call TRBJ1-4; D is unresolved. The CDR3 consists of 15 residues. V gave up 1 base and J gave up 3 bases, with 10 bases separating them. In germline, CDR1 is SGDLS, CDR2 YYNGEE.

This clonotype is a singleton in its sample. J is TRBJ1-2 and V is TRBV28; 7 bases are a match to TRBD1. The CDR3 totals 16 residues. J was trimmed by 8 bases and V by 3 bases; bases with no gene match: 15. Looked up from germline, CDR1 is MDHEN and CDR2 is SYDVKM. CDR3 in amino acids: CASSFPPPDRRVGYTF. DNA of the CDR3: TGTGCCAGCAGTTTCCCCCCCCCGGACAGGAGGGTAGGCTACACCTTC.

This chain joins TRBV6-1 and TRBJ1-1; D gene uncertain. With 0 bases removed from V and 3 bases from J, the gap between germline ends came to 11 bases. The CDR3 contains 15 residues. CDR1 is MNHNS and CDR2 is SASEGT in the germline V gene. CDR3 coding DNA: TGTGCCAGCAGTGAAGCGCGGCAGCGGCACACTGAAGCTTTCTTT. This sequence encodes CASSEARQRHTEAFF.

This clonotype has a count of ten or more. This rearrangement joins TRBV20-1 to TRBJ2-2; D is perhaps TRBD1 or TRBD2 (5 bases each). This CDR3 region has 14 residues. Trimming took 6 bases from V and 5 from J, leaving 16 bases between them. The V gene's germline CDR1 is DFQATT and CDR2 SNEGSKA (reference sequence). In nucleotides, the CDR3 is TGCAGTGCCCCGAGGGGCCGGGTGACCGGGGAGCTGTTTTTT. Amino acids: CSAPRGRVTGELFF.

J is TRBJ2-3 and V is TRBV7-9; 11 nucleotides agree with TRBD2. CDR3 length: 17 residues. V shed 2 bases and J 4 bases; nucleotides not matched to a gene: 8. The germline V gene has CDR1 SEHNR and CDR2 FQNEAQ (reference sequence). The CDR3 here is CASSLLIAGGPADTQYF. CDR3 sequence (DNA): TGTGCCAGCAGCTTATTAATAGCGGGGGGGCCAGCAGATACGCAGTATTTT.

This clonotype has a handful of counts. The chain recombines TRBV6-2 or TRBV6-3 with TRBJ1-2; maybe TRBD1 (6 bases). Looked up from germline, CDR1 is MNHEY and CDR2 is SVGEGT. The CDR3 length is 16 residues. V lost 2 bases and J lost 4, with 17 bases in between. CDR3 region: CASSYRRKGRGYGYTF. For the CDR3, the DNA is TGTGCCAGCAGTTACCGAAGAAAGGGCAGGGGCTATGGCTACACCTTC.

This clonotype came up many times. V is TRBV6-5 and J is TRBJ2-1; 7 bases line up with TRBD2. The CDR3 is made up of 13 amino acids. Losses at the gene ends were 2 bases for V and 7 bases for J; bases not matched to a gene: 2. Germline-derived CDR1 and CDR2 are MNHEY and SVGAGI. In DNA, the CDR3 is TGTGCCAGCAGTTACGACGGGGGGAATGAGCAGTTCTTC. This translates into CASSYDGGNEQFF.

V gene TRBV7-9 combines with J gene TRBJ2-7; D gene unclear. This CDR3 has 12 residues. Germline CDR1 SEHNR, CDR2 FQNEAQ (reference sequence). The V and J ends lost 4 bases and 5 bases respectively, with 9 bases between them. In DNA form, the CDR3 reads TGTGCCAGCAGCTCTGGACGGAACGAGCAGTACTTC. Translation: CASSSGRNEQYF.

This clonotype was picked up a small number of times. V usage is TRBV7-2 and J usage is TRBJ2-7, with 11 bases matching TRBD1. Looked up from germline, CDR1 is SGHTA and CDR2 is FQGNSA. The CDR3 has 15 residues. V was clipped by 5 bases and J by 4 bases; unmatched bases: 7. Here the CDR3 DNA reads TGTGCCAGCAGCCGGACAGGGGGCTTGAGATACGAGCAGTACTTC. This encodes CASSRTGGLRYEQYF.

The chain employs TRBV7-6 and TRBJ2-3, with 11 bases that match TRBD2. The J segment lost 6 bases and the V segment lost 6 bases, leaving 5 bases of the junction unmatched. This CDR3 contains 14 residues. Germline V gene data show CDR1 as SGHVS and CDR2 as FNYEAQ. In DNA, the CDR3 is TGTGCCAGCAGTTCTAGCGGGGGGCGGGATACGCAGTATTTT. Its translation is CASSSSGGRDTQYF.

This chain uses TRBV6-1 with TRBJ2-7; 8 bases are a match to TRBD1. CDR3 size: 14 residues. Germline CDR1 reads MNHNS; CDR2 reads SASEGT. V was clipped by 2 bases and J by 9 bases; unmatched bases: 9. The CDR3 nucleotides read TGTGCCAGCAGTGAAACGGGACAGGTCTCAGGGCAGTACTTC. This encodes CASSETGQVSGQYF.

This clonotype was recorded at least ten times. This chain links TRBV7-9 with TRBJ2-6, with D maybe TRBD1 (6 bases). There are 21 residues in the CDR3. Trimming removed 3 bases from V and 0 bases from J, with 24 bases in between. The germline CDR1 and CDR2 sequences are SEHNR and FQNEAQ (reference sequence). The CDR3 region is CASSFSEVSRQESSGANVLTF. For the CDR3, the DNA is TGTGCCAGCAGCTTTAGCGAGGTGTCCCGACAGGAGAGCTCTGGGGCCAACGTCCTGACTTTC.

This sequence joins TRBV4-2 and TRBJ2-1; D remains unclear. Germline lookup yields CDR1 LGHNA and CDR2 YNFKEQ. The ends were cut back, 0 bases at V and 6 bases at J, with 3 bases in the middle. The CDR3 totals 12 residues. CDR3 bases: TGTGCCAGCAGCCAAGATGTCAATGAGCAGTTCTTC. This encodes CASSQDVNEQFF.

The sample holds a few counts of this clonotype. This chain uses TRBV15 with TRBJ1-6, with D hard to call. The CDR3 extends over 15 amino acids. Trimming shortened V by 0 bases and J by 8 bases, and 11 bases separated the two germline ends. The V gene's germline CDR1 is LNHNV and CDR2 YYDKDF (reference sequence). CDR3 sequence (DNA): TGTGCCACCAGCAGAGATCGAGGCCTGGATTCACCCCTCCACTTT. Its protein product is CATSRDRGLDSPLHF.

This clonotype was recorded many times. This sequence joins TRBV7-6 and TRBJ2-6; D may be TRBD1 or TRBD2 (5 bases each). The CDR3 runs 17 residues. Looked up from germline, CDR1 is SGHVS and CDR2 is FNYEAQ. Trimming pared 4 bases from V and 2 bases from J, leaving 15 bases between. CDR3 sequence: CASSSGTRGAGANVLTF. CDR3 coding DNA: TGTGCCAGCAGCTCAGGGACCCGGGGCGCTGGGGCCAACGTCCTGACTTTC.

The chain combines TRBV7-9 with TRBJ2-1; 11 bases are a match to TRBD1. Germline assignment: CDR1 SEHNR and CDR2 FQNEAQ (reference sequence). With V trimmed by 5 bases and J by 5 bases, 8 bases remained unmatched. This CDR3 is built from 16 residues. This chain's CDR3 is CASSPRTGGAHNEQFF. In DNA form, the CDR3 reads TGTGCCAGCAGCCCTCGGACAGGGGGCGCCCACAATGAGCAGTTCTTC.

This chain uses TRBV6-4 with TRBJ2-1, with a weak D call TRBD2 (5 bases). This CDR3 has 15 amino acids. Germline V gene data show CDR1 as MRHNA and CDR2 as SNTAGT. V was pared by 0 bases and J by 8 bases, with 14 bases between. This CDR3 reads CASSDSGSAGDEQFF. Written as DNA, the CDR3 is TGTGCCAGCAGTGACTCGGGCTCCGCCGGGGATGAGCAGTTCTTC.